This paragraph reports one TCR beta chain. Its matching antigen is unknown. TCRdb's table, derived via immunoSEQ multiplex PCR, lists solely in-frame clones and lacks some. The sample has some 1,900,000 clones, about 95% seen once. Naive CD8 cells lacked CD45RO and underwent positive selection for CCR7, leaving out terminally differentiated effector memory CD45RA+ cells. V was pared by 0 bases and J by 6 bases, with 16 bases between. The CDR3 sequence is 15 residues long. Germline-derived CDR1 and CDR2 are GTSNPN and SVGIG (reference sequence). These data come from a study of shared clonotypes between healthy human individuals. General study results and limits: Shared clonotypes: about 5.3% naive CD4, around 3.5% naive CD8, roughly 2.2% memory CD4, 0.4% to 0.45% memory CD8. Represented diversity (both genetic and exposure-history) was limited by the small number of donors.

The sample was naive CD8+ T cells sorted from blood. This clonotype originated in a young man in good health. V usage is TRBV30 and J usage is TRBJ2-3; D ambiguous. In DNA, the CDR3 is TGTGCCTGGAGTGTTGGCCTCGCCGGTTGGGATACGCAGTATTTT. Its protein product is CAWSVGLAGWDTQYF.